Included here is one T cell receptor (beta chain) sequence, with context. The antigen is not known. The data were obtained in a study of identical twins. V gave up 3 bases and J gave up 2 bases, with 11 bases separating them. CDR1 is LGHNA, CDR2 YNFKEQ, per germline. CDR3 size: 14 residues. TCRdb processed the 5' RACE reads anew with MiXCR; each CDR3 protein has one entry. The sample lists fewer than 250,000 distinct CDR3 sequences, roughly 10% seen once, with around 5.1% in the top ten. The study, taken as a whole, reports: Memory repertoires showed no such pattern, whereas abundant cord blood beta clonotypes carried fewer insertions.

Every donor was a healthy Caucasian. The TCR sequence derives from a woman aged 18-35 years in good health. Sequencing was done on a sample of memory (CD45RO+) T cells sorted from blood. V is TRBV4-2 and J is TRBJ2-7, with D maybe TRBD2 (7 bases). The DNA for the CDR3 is TGTGCCAGCAGCCAGGGGGGGGCTACCTACGAGCAGTACTTC. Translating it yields CASSQGGATYEQYF.